These 9 T cell receptor beta chains were all obtained from the same sample, sequenced in a study of T cells expressing NK-cell markers. TCRdb re-called the 5' RACE reads and gives one entry per CDR3 protein, without DNA. The repertoire table contains a few hundred thousand distinct CDR3 sequences. Specimen: blood T cells: a sorted CD56 or NKG2C T cell subset, CD4+ or CD8+ T cells, or bulk PBMC T cells (not recorded which). The source of these receptors is a man aged 18-75 years in good health.

This chain joins TRBV6-1 and TRBJ2-2; TCRdb gives TRBD2 as the D gene, but with no DNA this cannot be confirmed. This CDR3 has 15 amino acids. The germline V gene has CDR1 MNHNS and CDR2 SASEGT. Here the CDR3 reads CAATADSGGTGELFF.

CDR3 sequence reads: CASSEASGATDTQYF. The chain joins TRBV6-4 to TRBJ2-3; the D gene TCRdb calls, TRBD2, cannot be checked with no DNA. Germline values: CDR1 MRHNA, CDR2 SNTAGT. The length of the CDR3 is 15 residues.

The CDR3 protein is CASTGGGRSQETQYF. V is TRBV7-2 and J is TRBJ2-5; TCRdb selects TRBD2, and the lack of DNA leaves this call unchecked. Germline loops: CDR1 SGHTA, CDR2 FQGNSA. The CDR3 runs to 15 residues.

This chain uses TRBV6-1 with TRBJ1-4. This CDR3 spans 16 amino acids. Germline V gene data show CDR1 as MNHNS and CDR2 as SASEGT. CDR3 amino acids: CASAGESSYVREKLFF.

This chain joins TRBV6-4 and TRBJ1-1; the TCRdb D gene call, TRBD1, has no DNA to confirm it. The germline V gene has CDR1 MRHNA and CDR2 SNTAGT. The CDR3 totals 15 residues. The CDR3: CASSERSGATVRAFF.

This chain connects TRBV6-5 to TRBJ2-5; absent DNA, TCRdb's TRBD1 call cannot be checked. The CDR3 sequence is 14 residues long. Germline CDR1 and CDR2: MNHEY and SVGAGI. The CDR3 loop is CASSYDGARETQYF.

The V gene is TRBV6-5, the J gene TRBJ1-4. Germline CDR1 and CDR2: MNHEY and SVGAGI. The CDR3 sequence is 12 residues long. CDR3: CASSSGWEKLFF.

The rearrangement joins TRBV6-2 or TRBV6-3 to TRBJ2-1; TCRdb's assignment of TRBD1 cannot be checked, as there is no DNA. CDR3 length: 15 amino acids. Germline V gives CDR1 MNHEY, CDR2 SVGEGT. CDR3 sequence: CASSYGRGRSNEQFF.

The chain is built from TRBV12-3 or TRBV12-4 and TRBJ1-3; TCRdb's D call of TRBD1 is untestable without DNA. This CDR3 is built from 15 residues. CDR3 amino acids: CASSRGLYSGNTIYF.